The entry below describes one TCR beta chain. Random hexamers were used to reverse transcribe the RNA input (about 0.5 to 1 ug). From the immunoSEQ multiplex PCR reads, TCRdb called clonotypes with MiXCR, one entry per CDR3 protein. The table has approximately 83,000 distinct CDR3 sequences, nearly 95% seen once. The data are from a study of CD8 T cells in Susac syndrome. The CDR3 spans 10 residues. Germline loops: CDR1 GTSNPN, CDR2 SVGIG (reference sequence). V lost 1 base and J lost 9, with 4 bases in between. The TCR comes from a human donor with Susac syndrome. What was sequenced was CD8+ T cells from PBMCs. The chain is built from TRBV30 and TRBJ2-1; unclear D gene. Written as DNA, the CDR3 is TGTGCCTGGAGTGGGGGTGAGCAGTTCTTC. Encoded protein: CAWSGGEQFF.